This is a list of T cell receptor beta chains from one sample in a study of shared clonotypes between healthy human individuals. This table comes from immunoSEQ multiplex PCR, and its TCRdb copy is limited to in-frame clones, with some not included. The repertoire holds about 330,000 clones, with roughly 70% as singletons. Sequencing input: memory CD4+ T cells sorted from blood. These receptors all come from a man aged 30 to 39 in good health. Each CDR3 is given with its conserved first and last residue. A D gene is named only where the DNA matches it firmly. Part of the rows lack a size; the others show once, few, many or a class for expanded clones.

d_call: TRBD2; clone_size: NA; j_call: TRBJ2-3; v_call: TRBV7-2; cdr3_nt: TGTGCCAGCAGCCCTGATAGCGGGCGGGGGGATACGCAGTATTTT; cdr3_aa: CASSPDSGRGDTQYF
d_call: NA; clone_size: NA; j_call: TRBJ2-1; v_call: TRBV28; cdr3_nt: TGTGCCAGCAGTTTAGGTGTCTACAATGAGCAGTTCTTC; cdr3_aa: CASSLGVYNEQFF
d_call: NA; clone_size: NA; j_call: TRBJ2-7; v_call: TRBV14; cdr3_nt: TGTGCCAGCAGCCAGGGGACCTTCACCGAGCAGTACTTC; cdr3_aa: CASSQGTFTEQYF
d_call: TRBD1; clone_size: few; j_call: TRBJ2-7; v_call: TRBV5-4; cdr3_nt: TGTGCCAGCAGCTTGGGAAGAACAGGGGTCCCCTACTTC; cdr3_aa: CASSLGRTGVPYF
d_call: NA; clone_size: NA; j_call: TRBJ2-7; v_call: TRBV29-1; cdr3_nt: TGCAGCGTTGAATCTGGGTTCGGCGAGCAGTACTTC; cdr3_aa: CSVESGFGEQYF
d_call: NA; clone_size: NA; j_call: TRBJ2-7; v_call: TRBV9; cdr3_nt: TGTGCCAGCAGCGTTTCCAGTAGCGGACCCTACGAGCAGTACTTC; cdr3_aa: CASSVSSSGPYEQYF
d_call: NA; clone_size: NA; j_call: TRBJ2-2; v_call: TRBV5-1; cdr3_nt: TGCGCCAGCAGCTTGGCAACGAACACCGGGGAGCTGTTTTTT; cdr3_aa: CASSLATNTGELFF
d_call: NA; clone_size: NA; j_call: TRBJ2-7; v_call: TRBV10-3; cdr3_nt: TGTGCCACTACGGACAGTACCTACGAGCAGTACTTC; cdr3_aa: CATTDSTYEQYF
d_call: NA; clone_size: NA; j_call: TRBJ1-2; v_call: TRBV4-3; cdr3_nt: TGCGCCAGCAGCCAACTTGCGGTGGCCTCCTATGGCTACACCTTC; cdr3_aa: CASSQLAVASYGYTF
d_call: TRBD2; clone_size: NA; j_call: TRBJ2-3; v_call: TRBV19; cdr3_nt: TGTGCCAGTAGAGCGACCGGGACTAGAACAGATACGCAGTATTTT; cdr3_aa: CASRATGTRTDTQYF
d_call: NA; clone_size: NA; j_call: TRBJ2-5; v_call: TRBV6-6; cdr3_nt: TGTGCCAGCAGTTACTCGCACCAGATCCAAGAGACCCAGTACTTC; cdr3_aa: CASSYSHQIQETQYF
d_call: TRBD2; clone_size: few; j_call: TRBJ2-5; v_call: TRBV15; cdr3_nt: TGTGCCACCAGCCCGAGGCGCGGGAGGGAAGAGACCCAGTACTTC; cdr3_aa: CATSPRRGREETQYF
d_call: NA; clone_size: NA; j_call: TRBJ2-7; v_call: TRBV30; cdr3_nt: TGTGCCTGGAGTGCGAAGCGGAACCCCTACGAGCAGTACTTC; cdr3_aa: CAWSAKRNPYEQYF
d_call: TRBD1; clone_size: NA; j_call: TRBJ1-4; v_call: TRBV11-1; cdr3_nt: TGTGCCAGCAGCTCGGGACAGCTTAATGAAAAACTGTTTTTT; cdr3_aa: CASSSGQLNEKLFF
d_call: TRBD2; clone_size: NA; j_call: TRBJ2-3; v_call: TRBV18; cdr3_nt: TGTGCCAGCTCACGAGCGGGAGCAGATACGCAGTATTTT; cdr3_aa: CASSRAGADTQYF
d_call: NA; clone_size: once; j_call: TRBJ2-1; v_call: TRBV5-1; cdr3_nt: TGCGCCAGCAGCAATCTAGCGTCGCCTTCCTACAATGAGCAGTTCTTC; cdr3_aa: CASSNLASPSYNEQFF
d_call: NA; clone_size: NA; j_call: TRBJ2-7; v_call: TRBV11-2; cdr3_nt: TGTGCCAGCAGCCCGCCCTCCTACGAGCAGTACTTC; cdr3_aa: CASSPPSYEQYF
d_call: NA; clone_size: NA; j_call: TRBJ2-1; v_call: TRBV18; cdr3_nt: TGTGCCAGCTCACCACAGCGTTCCTACAATGAGCAGTTCTTC; cdr3_aa: CASSPQRSYNEQFF
d_call: NA; clone_size: NA; j_call: TRBJ2-1; v_call: TRBV14; cdr3_nt: TGTGCCAGCAGCCGCAAAGTAAACAATGAGCAGTTCTTC; cdr3_aa: CASSRKVNNEQFF
d_call: NA; clone_size: NA; j_call: TRBJ1-3; v_call: TRBV5-4; cdr3_nt: TGTGCCAGCAGCTTGGAGGGGGAATCGCGAAACACCATATATTTT; cdr3_aa: CASSLEGESRNTIYF
d_call: NA; clone_size: NA; j_call: TRBJ1-1; v_call: TRBV7-9; cdr3_nt: TGTGCCAGCAGCTTAGCGCTGACGGGGGCTGAAGCTTTCTTT; cdr3_aa: CASSLALTGAEAFF
d_call: TRBD1; clone_size: NA; j_call: TRBJ2-7; v_call: TRBV11-3; cdr3_nt: TGTGCCAGCAGCTTAGGGGGGACAGGGGATGGCGAGCAGTACTTC; cdr3_aa: CASSLGGTGDGEQYF
d_call: NA; clone_size: few; j_call: TRBJ2-7; v_call: TRBV5-1; cdr3_nt: TGCGCCAGCAGCTTGGGACACCAGAATTCCTACGAGCAGTACTTC; cdr3_aa: CASSLGHQNSYEQYF
d_call: TRBD2; clone_size: NA; j_call: TRBJ2-7; v_call: TRBV7-3; cdr3_nt: TGTGCCAGCAGCTTATACGCGGGGGAGCCCTACGAGCAGTACTTC; cdr3_aa: CASSLYAGEPYEQYF
d_call: NA; clone_size: few; j_call: TRBJ1-5; v_call: TRBV27; cdr3_nt: TGTGCCAGCAGTGCCGTCGGGGGGCCCCAGCATTTT; cdr3_aa: CASSAVGGPQHF
d_call: TRBD2; clone_size: NA; j_call: TRBJ2-1; v_call: TRBV6-5; cdr3_nt: TGTGCCAGCAGCCCCGGGACTAGCAGATACAATGAGCAGTTCTTC; cdr3_aa: CASSPGTSRYNEQFF
d_call: NA; clone_size: NA; j_call: TRBJ1-1; v_call: TRBV27; cdr3_nt: TGTGCCAGCAGTAGGCCACCCCACACTGAAGCTTTCTTT; cdr3_aa: CASSRPPHTEAFF
d_call: NA; clone_size: NA; j_call: TRBJ2-1; v_call: TRBV2; cdr3_nt: TGTGCCAGCAGTGTTGAAGCCTACAATGAGCAGTTCTTC; cdr3_aa: CASSVEAYNEQFF
d_call: NA; clone_size: NA; j_call: TRBJ2-2; v_call: TRBV6-5; cdr3_nt: TGTGCCAGCCGTCAGTCGGTATTCACCGGGGAGCTGTTTTTT; cdr3_aa: CASRQSVFTGELFF
d_call: NA; clone_size: NA; j_call: TRBJ2-5; v_call: TRBV20-1; cdr3_nt: TGCAGTGCTAGCGTGGGAGAGACCCAGTACTTC; cdr3_aa: CSASVGETQYF
d_call: NA; clone_size: NA; j_call: TRBJ2-7; v_call: TRBV28; cdr3_nt: TGTGCCAGCAGTCTACAGGGTCGACCCTACGAGCAGTACTTC; cdr3_aa: CASSLQGRPYEQYF
d_call: NA; clone_size: NA; j_call: TRBJ1-2; v_call: TRBV4-3; cdr3_nt: TGCGCCAGCAGCCAAGAAAGAGGCGGGGGCTACACCTTC; cdr3_aa: CASSQERGGGYTF
d_call: NA; clone_size: few; j_call: TRBJ1-4; v_call: TRBV2; cdr3_nt: TGTGCCAGCAGTGAATGGGCCAAACTGTTTTTT; cdr3_aa: CASSEWAKLFF
d_call: TRBD1; clone_size: once; j_call: TRBJ2-7; v_call: TRBV10-2; cdr3_nt: TGCGCCAGCAGCACAGGGGGAATTTACGAGCAGTACTTC; cdr3_aa: CASSTGGIYEQYF
d_call: NA; clone_size: NA; j_call: TRBJ1-1; v_call: TRBV18; cdr3_nt: TGTGCCAGCTCACCGGAAATTCCAGGCGTTGCTTTCTTT; cdr3_aa: CASSPEIPGVAFF
d_call: TRBD1; clone_size: once; j_call: TRBJ2-7; v_call: TRBV5-1; cdr3_nt: TGCGCCAGCAGCGAACAAACCGGGACAGGGGCCTACGAGCAGTACTTC; cdr3_aa: CASSEQTGTGAYEQYF
d_call: TRBD1; clone_size: NA; j_call: TRBJ1-5; v_call: TRBV18; cdr3_nt: TGTGCCAGCTCAACAGGGGCCTCTGGCAATCAGCCCCAGCATTTT; cdr3_aa: CASSTGASGNQPQHF
d_call: NA; clone_size: NA; j_call: TRBJ2-4; v_call: TRBV19; cdr3_nt: TGTGCCAGTAGTATTGGTCCAGGAGCCAAAAACATTCAGTACTTC; cdr3_aa: CASSIGPGAKNIQYF
d_call: NA; clone_size: NA; j_call: TRBJ1-1; v_call: TRBV10-3; cdr3_nt: TGTGCCACTACAGCGAACACTGAAGCTTTCTTT; cdr3_aa: CATTANTEAFF
d_call: TRBD1; clone_size: NA; j_call: TRBJ1-4; v_call: TRBV23-1; cdr3_nt: TGCGCCAGCAGTCCGGGACAGAAAAATGAAAAACTGTTTTTT; cdr3_aa: CASSPGQKNEKLFF
d_call: NA; clone_size: NA; j_call: TRBJ2-6; v_call: TRBV5-8; cdr3_nt: TGTGCCAGCAGTGAACAGGGTCCTGGGGCCAACGTCCTGACTTTC; cdr3_aa: CASSEQGPGANVLTF